This passage covers 8 T cell receptor beta chains from one sample sequenced in a study of human T cells and chemical hapten exposure. Time point noted: pre-sensitization, week 0. Treatment here: therapeutic diphenylcyclopropenone sensitization with weekly scalp DPC. TCRdb independently ran MiXCR on the RACE reads; one entry per CDR3 protein. The repertoire holds 350,000 to 400,000 distinct CDR3 sequences, with 4.5% to 5.5% as singletons. Specimen: whole blood, collected in connection with sensitization to the hapten diphenylcyclopropenone (DPC). These receptors were taken from a woman aged 45-65 years with alopecia areata. Some clones in this sample may be carry-over from other donors' samples.

This clonotype was picked up many times. V is TRBV10-3 and J is TRBJ2-3; 8 nucleotides match TRBD1. Germline CDR1 ENHRY, CDR2 SYGVKD. This CDR3 is built from 14 residues. The junction had 6 bases not matched to a gene; V was cut back by 10 bases and J by 0 bases. CDR3 in DNA: TGTGCCACCCTACAGGGGGTTAGCACAGATACGCAGTATTTT. As protein: CATLQGVSTDTQYF.

There are many counts of this clonotype. The chain employs TRBV25-1 and TRBJ2-5; D is unresolved. Germline values: CDR1 MGHDK, CDR2 SYGVNS. V was trimmed by 1 base and J by 5 bases, leaving 11 bases between them. This CDR3 comprises 14 residues. The CDR3 nucleotides are TGTGCCAGCAGTGAATCCAGAAGTGTTGAGACCCAGTACTTC. Its protein product is CASSESRSVETQYF.

This clonotype was picked up many times. V gene TRBV12-3 or TRBV12-4 combines with J gene TRBJ1-1; D call uncertain. V was pared by 3 bases and J by 5 bases, with 13 bases between. CDR3 length: 14 residues. For the CDR3, the DNA is TGTGCCAGCAGTTTCGGACTGGGTGGGACTGAAGCTTTCTTT. As protein: CASSFGLGGTEAFF.

The V gene is TRBV27, the J gene TRBJ1-1; 7 bases fit TRBD1. Germline V gives CDR1 MNHEY, CDR2 SMNVEV (reference sequence). The ends lost 5 bases at V and 4 bases at J; junction bases unmatched: 7. The CDR3 is made up of 14 amino acids. CDR3 nucleotide sequence: TGTGCCAGCAGTCACCTGGGACAGATCACTGAAGCTTTCTTT. Its translation is CASSHLGQITEAFF.

The V call is TRBV18, the J call TRBJ2-3, with D unresolved. Germline values: CDR1 KGHSH, CDR2 LQKENI. CDR3 length equals 14 residues. V was shortened by 6 bases and J by 2 bases, with 12 bases between the two germline ends. CDR3 in amino acids: CASSPRPNTDTQYF. CDR3 nucleotides: TGTGCCAGCTCGCCCAGGCCTAACACAGATACGCAGTATTTT.

This clonotype occurred many times. This chain connects TRBV30 to TRBJ2-2; unclear D gene. The CDR3 is 14 amino acids. Germline V lookup: CDR1 GTSNPN, CDR2 SVGIG (reference sequence). V was cut by 0 bases and J by 4 bases, with 9 bases left in between. Here the CDR3 reads CAWSVGLFTGELFF. CDR3 in DNA: TGTGCCTGGAGTGTAGGTCTATTCACCGGGGAGCTGTTTTTT.

This clonotype was recorded at least ten times. The junction shows a germline mismatch at one end, possibly a read error. CDR3 sequence reads: CASSSTGDIRRFRF. The CDR3, as DNA: TGTGCCAGCAGTTCGACAGGGGACATAAGGAGGTTTCGCTTC. V usage is TRBV12-3 or TRBV12-4 and J usage is TRBJ2-7, with 8 bases matching TRBD1. The CDR3 length is 14 residues.

This clonotype was observed many times. The chain combines TRBV6-5 with TRBJ1-3; D perhaps matches TRBD1 (5 bases). Germline V gives CDR1 MNHEY, CDR2 SVGAGI. V lost 2 bases to trimming and J lost 2 bases, with 13 bases between them. CDR3 length: 16 amino acids. The CDR3 loop is CASSYVAGGAGNTIYF. The CDR3 coding sequence is TGTGCCAGCAGTTACGTGGCTGGGGGAGCTGGAAACACCATATATTTT.